This T cell receptor delta chain was sequenced for a study of γδ T cells in repeated Plasmodium falciparum infection. On the study more broadly: Over about 640 days, donors received four mosquito-bite P. falciparum NF54 infections.

CDR1 and CDR2 (germline): TSWWSYY, QGS. The CDR3 runs 24 residues. Flow sorting of PBMC yielded separate Vgamma9/Vdelta2+ and Vdelta2-negative gammadelta T cell populations for bulk repertoire analysis. For this clone: Its antigen is unknown. A far larger clone is one nucleotide away, so this likely arose from a read error. The same CDR3 can be traced to other DNA sequences in this sample.

General study results and limits: Repeated controlled infections reportedly drove waves of new clonotype selection in Vdelta2-negative, mostly Vdelta1+, gammadelta repertoires. Over time and infection, Vgamma9/Vdelta2+ repertoires remained highly stable and polyclonal.

TRG and TRD sequences were obtained from every sorted gammadelta sample. TCRdb re-analyzed the multiplex PCR reads via CATT. The data hold tens of thousands of delta-chain clones, with over 0.9% observed a single time. The clonotype comes from a pool of human donors (malaria-infected and uninfected, not separated). Sequenced input: gamma-delta T cells from blood. V usage is TRDV1 and J usage is TRDJ1, with 8 bases aligning to TRDD2. The J gene, missing from TCRdb, was assigned here through DNA to germline matching. The CDR3 DNA sequence: TGCGCTCTTGGGGATTATTGGTCCCTCTTCCTACGTTCAGGGGGAACACCGTACACCGATAAACTCATCTTT. As protein: CALGDYWSLFLRSGGTPYTDKLIF.